These T cell receptor beta chains were read from a single sample in a study of long-term antiretroviral therapy in people with HIV. Some clones are missing from TCRdb's copy, which holds only in-frame ones; the method was immunoSEQ multiplex PCR. Among around 29,000 clones listed, 80% were seen once. Material: unsorted PBMCs, obtained 0.3 years after starting antiretroviral therapy. The receptors originated from a man in his forties with HIV. CDR3s include the opening cysteine and the closing phenylalanine or tryptophan. A D gene is named only where the DNA matches it firmly. Size tells how often a clone was seen (once, few, many) or the class of an expanded clone, and some rows leave it out.

clone size: few; D gene: NA; V gene: TRBV7-6; J gene: TRBJ1-5; CDR3 protein: CASSPNRDQPQHF; CDR3 DNA: TGTGCCAGCAGCCCAAACAGGGATCAGCCCCAGCATTTT
clone size: once; D gene: TRBD1; V gene: TRBV28; J gene: TRBJ1-5; CDR3 protein: CASRIEEQGSNQPQHF; CDR3 DNA: TGTGCCAGCAGGATTGAGGAACAGGGGAGCAATCAGCCCCAGCATTTT
clone size: NA; D gene: NA; V gene: TRBV11-3; J gene: TRBJ2-1; CDR3 protein: CASSLEQRNEQFF; CDR3 DNA: TGTGCCAGCAGCTTAGAACAGAGGAATGAGCAGTTCTTC
clone size: NA; D gene: TRBD1; V gene: TRBV2; J gene: TRBJ2-7; CDR3 protein: CASIRDRGFYEQYF; CDR3 DNA: TGTGCCAGCATCCGGGACAGGGGGTTTTACGAGCAGTACTTC
clone size: NA; D gene: NA; V gene: TRBV16; J gene: TRBJ1-4; CDR3 protein: CASSQGGSRNEKLFF; CDR3 DNA: TGTGCCAGCAGCCAAGGGGGGTCGAGGAATGAAAAACTGTTTTTT
clone size: NA; D gene: NA; V gene: TRBV5-6; J gene: TRBJ1-4; CDR3 protein: CASSFDRSPGKLFF; CDR3 DNA: TGTGCCAGCAGCTTTGACAGGTCCCCCGGAAAACTGTTTTTT
clone size: NA; D gene: NA; V gene: TRBV7-3; J gene: TRBJ1-2; CDR3 protein: CASSLGGLNYGYTF; CDR3 DNA: TGTGCCAGCAGCTTGGGCGGCCTTAACTATGGCTACACCTTC
clone size: NA; D gene: NA; V gene: TRBV5-1; J gene: TRBJ2-1; CDR3 protein: CASSLGTGYNEQFF; CDR3 DNA: TGCGCCAGCAGCTTGGGGACCGGGTACAATGAGCAGTTCTTC
clone size: NA; D gene: NA; V gene: TRBV27; J gene: TRBJ2-6; CDR3 protein: CASRQLSSGANVLTF; CDR3 DNA: TGTGCCAGCAGACAGCTATCCTCTGGGGCCAACGTCCTGACTTTC
clone size: NA; D gene: NA; V gene: TRBV6-1; J gene: TRBJ1-1; CDR3 protein: CASSEKEVSRAFF; CDR3 DNA: TGTGCCAGCAGTGAAAAAGAAGTTAGTAGAGCTTTCTTT
clone size: NA; D gene: TRBD1; V gene: TRBV5-1; J gene: TRBJ1-1; CDR3 protein: CASSLRSGTALKDTEAFF; CDR3 DNA: TGCGCCAGCAGCTTGAGGTCCGGGACAGCCCTAAAAGACACTGAAGCTTTCTTT
clone size: NA; D gene: TRBD2; V gene: TRBV6-5; J gene: TRBJ2-3; CDR3 protein: CASRLAGSTDTQYF; CDR3 DNA: TGTGCCAGCAGACTAGCGGGGAGCACAGATACGCAGTATTTT
clone size: NA; D gene: NA; V gene: TRBV15; J gene: TRBJ1-2; CDR3 protein: CATSRDGFYGYTF; CDR3 DNA: TGTGCCACCAGCAGAGATGGGTTTTATGGCTACACCTTC
clone size: NA; D gene: NA; V gene: TRBV18; J gene: TRBJ1-1; CDR3 protein: CASSPRGENTEAFF; CDR3 DNA: TGTGCCAGCTCACCACGGGGGGAGAACACTGAAGCTTTCTTT
clone size: once; D gene: NA; V gene: TRBV18; J gene: TRBJ1-1; CDR3 protein: CASSPRGGGTEAFF; CDR3 DNA: TGTGCCAGCTCACCACGGGGAGGGGGCACTGAAGCTTTCTTT
clone size: NA; D gene: TRBD2; V gene: TRBV4-3; J gene: TRBJ2-2; CDR3 protein: CASSSTSGSTGELFF; CDR3 DNA: TGCGCCAGCTCGTCCACTAGCGGGAGCACCGGGGAGCTGTTTTTT
clone size: NA; D gene: NA; V gene: TRBV4-2; J gene: TRBJ2-5; CDR3 protein: CASSLGGPEETQYF; CDR3 DNA: TGTGCCAGCAGCCTAGGGGGGCCCGAGGAGACCCAGTACTTC
clone size: NA; D gene: TRBD1; V gene: TRBV28; J gene: TRBJ2-7; CDR3 protein: CASSLLWGQRSSYEQYF; CDR3 DNA: TGTGCCAGCAGTTTGCTATGGGGACAGAGGAGCTCCTACGAGCAGTACTTC
clone size: NA; D gene: TRBD1; V gene: TRBV7-8; J gene: TRBJ2-7; CDR3 protein: CASSPSRTGLSYEQYF; CDR3 DNA: TGTGCCAGCAGCCCTAGTCGGACAGGCCTCTCCTACGAGCAGTACTTC
clone size: few; D gene: NA; V gene: TRBV7-9; J gene: TRBJ1-4; CDR3 protein: CASQSQRGEGEKLFF; CDR3 DNA: TGTGCCAGCCAATCCCAGCGGGGGGAAGGAGAAAAACTGTTTTTT
clone size: NA; D gene: NA; V gene: TRBV11-3; J gene: TRBJ2-7; CDR3 protein: CASSSNRIGEQYF; CDR3 DNA: TGTGCCAGCAGCTCAAACCGTATAGGCGAGCAGTACTTC
clone size: few; D gene: TRBD1; V gene: TRBV29-1; J gene: TRBJ2-7; CDR3 protein: CSVSTGAYEQYF; CDR3 DNA: TGCAGCGTATCAACAGGGGCCTACGAGCAGTACTTC
clone size: NA; D gene: NA; V gene: TRBV19; J gene: TRBJ2-3; CDR3 protein: CASSSQGSTDTQYF; CDR3 DNA: TGTGCCAGTAGTTCTCAGGGAAGCACAGATACGCAGTATTTT
clone size: NA; D gene: NA; V gene: TRBV7-2; J gene: TRBJ2-3; CDR3 protein: CASSLAPASTDTQYF; CDR3 DNA: TGTGCCAGCAGCTTAGCGCCAGCTAGCACAGATACGCAGTATTTT
clone size: NA; D gene: NA; V gene: TRBV29-1; J gene: TRBJ2-5; CDR3 protein: CSLGDTGGETQYF; CDR3 DNA: TGCAGCCTGGGAGACACCGGTGGGGAGACCCAGTACTTC
clone size: NA; D gene: TRBD2; V gene: TRBV5-6; J gene: TRBJ2-7; CDR3 protein: CASSLASGSSYEQYF; CDR3 DNA: TGTGCCAGCAGCTTGGCCAGCGGGAGCTCCTACGAGCAGTACTTC
clone size: NA; D gene: NA; V gene: TRBV7-2; J gene: TRBJ2-3; CDR3 protein: CASSLAGLRSDTQYF; CDR3 DNA: TGTGCCAGCAGCTTAGCCGGACTCCGCTCAGATACGCAGTATTTT
clone size: NA; D gene: NA; V gene: TRBV7-2; J gene: TRBJ2-7; CDR3 protein: CASSLRSYEQYF; CDR3 DNA: TGTGCCAGCAGCTTACGGTCCTACGAGCAGTACTTC
clone size: NA; D gene: NA; V gene: TRBV7-2; J gene: TRBJ2-5; CDR3 protein: CASRSDISSETQYF; CDR3 DNA: TGTGCCAGCAGATCGGACATCTCATCAGAGACCCAGTACTTC
clone size: few; D gene: NA; V gene: TRBV18; J gene: TRBJ1-5; CDR3 protein: CASSPESGRSNQPQHF; CDR3 DNA: TGTGCCAGCTCACCAGAGAGCGGGAGGAGCAATCAGCCCCAGCATTTT
clone size: NA; D gene: TRBD2; V gene: TRBV7-2; J gene: TRBJ2-3; CDR3 protein: CASSSWTSGGSTDTQYF; CDR3 DNA: TGTGCCAGCAGCTCCTGGACTAGCGGGGGAAGCACAGATACGCAGTATTTT
clone size: NA; D gene: NA; V gene: TRBV7-9; J gene: TRBJ2-5; CDR3 protein: CASSEDKTQYF; CDR3 DNA: TGTGCCAGCAGTGAGGACAAGACCCAGTACTTC
clone size: few; D gene: NA; V gene: TRBV5-6; J gene: TRBJ1-3; CDR3 protein: CASSFSVRGNTIYF; CDR3 DNA: TGTGCCAGCAGCTTTAGCGTTCGTGGAAACACCATATATTTT
clone size: NA; D gene: TRBD1; V gene: TRBV9; J gene: TRBJ2-7; CDR3 protein: CASSAQGAYEQYF; CDR3 DNA: TGTGCCAGCAGTGCACAGGGGGCCTACGAGCAGTACTTC
clone size: NA; D gene: NA; V gene: TRBV29-1; J gene: TRBJ2-7; CDR3 protein: CSVVGLTPSYEQYF; CDR3 DNA: TGCAGCGTTGTGGGTCTAACCCCCTCCTACGAGCAGTACTTC
clone size: NA; D gene: TRBD1; V gene: TRBV7-7; J gene: TRBJ2-1; CDR3 protein: CASSLGWDRAYNEQFF; CDR3 DNA: TGTGCCAGCAGCTTAGGGTGGGACAGGGCCTACAATGAGCAGTTCTTC
clone size: NA; D gene: NA; V gene: TRBV6-4; J gene: TRBJ1-6; CDR3 protein: CASPISPITNSPLHF; CDR3 DNA: TGTGCCAGCCCTATATCGCCTATAACGAATTCACCCCTCCACTTT
clone size: few; D gene: NA; V gene: TRBV5-1; J gene: TRBJ1-2; CDR3 protein: CASSFRGEGYTF; CDR3 DNA: TGCGCCAGCAGCTTCCGAGGGGAAGGCTACACCTTC
clone size: NA; D gene: NA; V gene: TRBV7-9; J gene: TRBJ1-4; CDR3 protein: CASSFGQNEKLFF; CDR3 DNA: TGTGCCAGCAGTTTCGGGCAGAATGAAAAACTGTTTTTT
clone size: once; D gene: TRBD2; V gene: TRBV5-1; J gene: TRBJ2-5; CDR3 protein: CASSLELAGGETQYF; CDR3 DNA: TGCGCCAGCAGCTTGGAGCTAGCGGGGGGAGAGACCCAGTACTTC
clone size: few; D gene: NA; V gene: TRBV7-2; J gene: TRBJ2-7; CDR3 protein: CASSLGMSSYEQYF; CDR3 DNA: TGTGCCAGCAGCCTCGGCATGAGCTCCTACGAGCAGTACTTC
clone size: NA; D gene: TRBD2; V gene: TRBV2; J gene: TRBJ2-1; CDR3 protein: CASRLAGETYNEQFF; CDR3 DNA: TGTGCCAGCCGACTAGCGGGAGAAACCTACAATGAGCAGTTCTTC
clone size: NA; D gene: NA; V gene: TRBV4-3; J gene: TRBJ2-1; CDR3 protein: CASSPLGPKNYNEQFF; CDR3 DNA: TGCGCCAGCAGCCCCCTCGGCCCGAAGAATTACAATGAGCAGTTCTTC
clone size: NA; D gene: NA; V gene: TRBV27; J gene: TRBJ2-5; CDR3 protein: CAGFLGTFRKYF; CDR3 DNA: TGTGCCGGGTTTTTAGGGACATTTCGTAAGTACTTC
clone size: NA; D gene: NA; V gene: TRBV30; J gene: TRBJ2-7; CDR3 protein: CAWSVGGGGEQYF; CDR3 DNA: TGTGCCTGGAGTGTAGGTGGGGGAGGAGAGCAGTACTTC
clone size: NA; D gene: NA; V gene: TRBV18; J gene: TRBJ1-5; CDR3 protein: CASSSSNSNQPQHF; CDR3 DNA: TGTGCCAGCTCATCCAGCAATAGCAATCAGCCCCAGCATTTT
clone size: NA; D gene: NA; V gene: TRBV14; J gene: TRBJ2-3; CDR3 protein: CASSPLGTDTQYF; CDR3 DNA: TGTGCCAGCAGCCCCCTCGGGACAGATACGCAGTATTTT
clone size: NA; D gene: NA; V gene: TRBV11-2; J gene: TRBJ2-1; CDR3 protein: CASKATSSYNEQFF; CDR3 DNA: TGTGCCAGCAAGGCGACTAGCTCCTACAATGAGCAGTTCTTC